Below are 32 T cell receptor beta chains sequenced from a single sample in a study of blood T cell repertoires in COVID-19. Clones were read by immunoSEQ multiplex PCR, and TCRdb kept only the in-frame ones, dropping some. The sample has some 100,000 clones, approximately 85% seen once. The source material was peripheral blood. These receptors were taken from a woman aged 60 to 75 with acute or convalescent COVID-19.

DNA of the CDR3: TGTGCCTCCCAGAACTATGGCTACACCTTC. It is translated as CASQNYGYTF. This chain links TRBV28 with TRBJ1-2, with D unresolved. This CDR3 is built from 10 residues. V was clipped by 11 bases and J by 2 bases, with 6 bases between them. Germline lookup yields CDR1 MDHEN and CDR2 SYDVKM.

CDR3 sequence: CATSDSGRVSETQYF. CDR3 coding DNA: TGTGCCACCAGTGATAGCGGGAGAGTCTCAGAGACCCAGTACTTC. V is TRBV24-1 and J is TRBJ2-5; 8 bases are shared with TRBD2. The J segment lost 4 bases and the V segment lost 3 bases, leaving 6 bases of the junction unmatched. Germline V gene lookup returns CDR1 KGHDR and CDR2 SFDVKD. CDR3 length: 15 residues.

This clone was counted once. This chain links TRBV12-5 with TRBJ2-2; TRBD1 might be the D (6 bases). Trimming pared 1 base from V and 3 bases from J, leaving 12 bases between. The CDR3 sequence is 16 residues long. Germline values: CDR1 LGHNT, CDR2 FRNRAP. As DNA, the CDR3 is TGTGCTAGTGGTTTGGCCAACGGACAGTACACCGGGGAGCTGTTTTTT. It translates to CASGLANGQYTGELFF.

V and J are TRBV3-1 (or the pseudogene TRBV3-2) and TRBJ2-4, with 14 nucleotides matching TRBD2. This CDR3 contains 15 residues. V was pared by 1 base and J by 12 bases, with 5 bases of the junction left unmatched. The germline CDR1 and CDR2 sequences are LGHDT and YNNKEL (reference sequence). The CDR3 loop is CASSQARLAGGGQYF. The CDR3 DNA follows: TGTGCCAGCAGCCAAGCGCGACTAGCGGGAGGGGGTCAGTACTTC.

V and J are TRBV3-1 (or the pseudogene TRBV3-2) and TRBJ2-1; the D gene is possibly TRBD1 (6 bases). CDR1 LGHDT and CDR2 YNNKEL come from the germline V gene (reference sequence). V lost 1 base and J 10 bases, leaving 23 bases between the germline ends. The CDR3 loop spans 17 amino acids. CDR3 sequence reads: CASSQAKNRVRGHEQFF. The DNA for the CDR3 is TGTGCCAGCAGCCAAGCCAAAAACAGGGTAAGAGGGCACGAGCAGTTCTTC.

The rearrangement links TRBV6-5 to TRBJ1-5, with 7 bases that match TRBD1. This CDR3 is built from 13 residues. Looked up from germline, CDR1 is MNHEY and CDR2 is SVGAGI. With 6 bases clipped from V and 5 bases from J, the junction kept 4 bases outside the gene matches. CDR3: CASSWTGDQPQHF. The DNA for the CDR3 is TGTGCCAGCAGCTGGACAGGAGATCAGCCCCAGCATTTT.

CDR3 amino acids: CASSQGSGAQFF. Here the CDR3 DNA reads TGTGCCAGCAGCCAGGGTAGCGGTGCCCAGTTCTTC. The chain carries TRBV3-1 (or the pseudogene TRBV3-2) and TRBJ2-1; a possible D gene is TRBD2 (6 bases). Trimming removed 3 bases from V and 13 bases from J, with 13 bases in between. Per germline, CDR1 LGHDT and CDR2 YNNKEL (reference sequence). The CDR3 runs 12 residues.

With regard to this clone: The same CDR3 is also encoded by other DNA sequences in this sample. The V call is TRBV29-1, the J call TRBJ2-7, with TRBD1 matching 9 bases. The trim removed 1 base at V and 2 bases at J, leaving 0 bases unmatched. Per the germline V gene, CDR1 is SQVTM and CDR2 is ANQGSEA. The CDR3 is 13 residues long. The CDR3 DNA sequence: TGCAGCGTTGAAGGACAGGGGGCCTACGAGCAGTACTTC. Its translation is CSVEGQGAYEQYF.

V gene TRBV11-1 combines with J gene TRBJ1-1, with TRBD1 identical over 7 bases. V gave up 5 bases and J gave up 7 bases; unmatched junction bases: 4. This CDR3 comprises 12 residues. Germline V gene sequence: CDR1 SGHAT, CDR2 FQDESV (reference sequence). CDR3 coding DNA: TGTGCCAGCAGCATTAACAGGGGTGAAGCTTTCTTT. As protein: CASSINRGEAFF.

For the CDR3, the DNA is TGTGCCAGCAGCTCCTGGGCCGGTAGCAATCAGCCCCAGCATTTT. Its protein is CASSSWAGSNQPQHF. The V call is TRBV7-2, the J call TRBJ1-5; unclear D gene. CDR3 length: 15 residues. V gave up 4 bases and J gave up 0 bases, with 10 bases separating them. Germline loops: CDR1 SGHTA, CDR2 FQGNSA.

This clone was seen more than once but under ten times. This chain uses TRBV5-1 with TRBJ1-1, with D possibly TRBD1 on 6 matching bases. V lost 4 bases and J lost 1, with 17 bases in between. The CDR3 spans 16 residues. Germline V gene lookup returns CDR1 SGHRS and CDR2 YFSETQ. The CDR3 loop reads CASSPGVTWRNTEAFF. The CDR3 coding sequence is TGCGCCAGCAGCCCAGGGGTTACCTGGAGGAACACTGAAGCTTTCTTT.

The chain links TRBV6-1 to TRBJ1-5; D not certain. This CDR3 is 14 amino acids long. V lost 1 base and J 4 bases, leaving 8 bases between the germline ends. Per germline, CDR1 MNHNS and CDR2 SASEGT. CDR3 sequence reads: CASSEGAGNQPQHF. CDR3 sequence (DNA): TGTGCCAGCAGTGAAGGGGCAGGAAATCAGCCCCAGCATTTT.

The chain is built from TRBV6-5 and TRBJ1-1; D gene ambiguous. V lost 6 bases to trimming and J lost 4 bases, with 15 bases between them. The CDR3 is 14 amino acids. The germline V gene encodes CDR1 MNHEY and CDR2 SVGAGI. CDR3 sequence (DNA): TGTGCCAGCAGGATTGCGGTTTTGAGCACTGAAGCTTTCTTT. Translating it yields CASRIAVLSTEAFF.

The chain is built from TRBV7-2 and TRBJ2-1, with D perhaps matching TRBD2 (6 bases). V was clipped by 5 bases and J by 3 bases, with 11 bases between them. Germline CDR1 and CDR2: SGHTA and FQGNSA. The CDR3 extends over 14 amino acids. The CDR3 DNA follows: TGTGCCAGCAGCCCGGCGACTAGCTACAATGAGCAGTTCTTC. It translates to CASSPATSYNEQFF.

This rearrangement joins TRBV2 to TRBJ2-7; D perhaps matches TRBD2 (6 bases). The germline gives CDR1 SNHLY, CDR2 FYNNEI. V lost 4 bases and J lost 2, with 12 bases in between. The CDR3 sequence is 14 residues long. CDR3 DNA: TGTGCCAGCAGTGTGGGGGAGCGGGCCTACGAGCAGTACTTC. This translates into CASSVGERAYEQYF.

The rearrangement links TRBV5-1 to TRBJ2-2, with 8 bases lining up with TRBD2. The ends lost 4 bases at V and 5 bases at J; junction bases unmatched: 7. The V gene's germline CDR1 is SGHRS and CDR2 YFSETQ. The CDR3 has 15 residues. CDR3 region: CASSSSGMGTGELFF. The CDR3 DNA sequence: TGCGCCAGCAGCAGTAGCGGGATGGGGACCGGGGAGCTGTTTTTT.

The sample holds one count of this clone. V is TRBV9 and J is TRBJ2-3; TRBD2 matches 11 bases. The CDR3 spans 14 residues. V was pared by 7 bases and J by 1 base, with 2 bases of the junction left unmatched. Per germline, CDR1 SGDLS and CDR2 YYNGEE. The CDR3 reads CASALAGGTDTQYF. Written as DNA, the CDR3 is TGTGCCAGCGCACTAGCGGGGGGCACAGATACGCAGTATTTT.

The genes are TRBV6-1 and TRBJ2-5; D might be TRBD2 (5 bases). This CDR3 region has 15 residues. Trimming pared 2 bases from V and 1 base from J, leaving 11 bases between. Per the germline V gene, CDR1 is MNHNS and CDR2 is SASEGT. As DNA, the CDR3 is TGTGCCAGCAGTGAAAACCTAGCAGTCCAAGAGACCCAGTACTTC. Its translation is CASSENLAVQETQYF.

The CDR3 nucleotides are TGTGCCAGCAGTGTACAGGCTCCGTCCACCGGGGAGCTGTTTTTT. This codes for CASSVQAPSTGELFF. The rearrangement uses TRBV2 and TRBJ2-2; D possibly corresponds to TRBD1 (5 bases). There are 15 residues in the CDR3. Per the germline V gene, CDR1 is SNHLY and CDR2 is FYNNEI. V dropped 4 bases and J dropped 4 bases, with 13 bases sitting between them.

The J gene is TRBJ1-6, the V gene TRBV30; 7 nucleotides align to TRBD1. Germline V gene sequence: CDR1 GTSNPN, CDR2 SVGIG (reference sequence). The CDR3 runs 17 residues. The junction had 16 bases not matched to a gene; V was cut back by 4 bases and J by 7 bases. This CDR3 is CAWTSRAGGHGNSPLHF. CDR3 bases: TGTGCCTGGACCTCACGTGCAGGGGGGCACGGGAATTCACCCCTCCACTTT.

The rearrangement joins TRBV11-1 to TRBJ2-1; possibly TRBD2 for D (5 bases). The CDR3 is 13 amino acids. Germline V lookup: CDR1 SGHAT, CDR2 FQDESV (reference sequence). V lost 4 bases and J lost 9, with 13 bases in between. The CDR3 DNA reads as TGTGCCAGCAGCTCCCGGACGGCGGGTGAGCAGTTCTTC. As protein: CASSSRTAGEQFF.

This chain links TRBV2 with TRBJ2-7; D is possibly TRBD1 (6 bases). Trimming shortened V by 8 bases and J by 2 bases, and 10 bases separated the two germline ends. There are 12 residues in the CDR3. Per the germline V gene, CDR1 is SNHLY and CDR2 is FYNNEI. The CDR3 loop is CASGGFAYEQYV. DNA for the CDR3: TGTGCCAGCGGGGGCTTCGCCTACGAGCAGTACGTC.

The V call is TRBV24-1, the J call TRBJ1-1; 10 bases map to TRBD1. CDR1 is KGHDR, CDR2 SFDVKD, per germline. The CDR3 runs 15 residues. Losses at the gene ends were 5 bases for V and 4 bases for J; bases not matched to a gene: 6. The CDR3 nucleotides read TGTGCCACCAGTGCTGGGACAGGGGTAGGCACTGAAGCTTTCTTT. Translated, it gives CATSAGTGVGTEAFF.

The CDR3 DNA is TGTGCCAGCACAGCTAGCGGGATCCAAAACATTCAGTACTTC. Protein: CASTASGIQNIQYF. J is TRBJ2-4 and V is TRBV3-1 (or the pseudogene TRBV3-2); 9 bases are a match to TRBD2. Trimming cost V 7 bases and J 5 bases; bases outside gene matches: 6. Germline V gene sequence: CDR1 LGHDT, CDR2 YNNKEL (reference sequence). The CDR3 sequence is 14 residues long.

CDR3 sequence (DNA): TGTGCCAGCAGTTTAGGGGGGAGGGAGTTCTTC. It is translated as CASSLGGREFF. The V gene is TRBV12-3 or TRBV12-4, the J gene TRBJ2-1; 7 bases agree with TRBD2. CDR3 length equals 11 residues. Trimming removed 1 base from V and 14 bases from J; junction bases left unmatched: 2.

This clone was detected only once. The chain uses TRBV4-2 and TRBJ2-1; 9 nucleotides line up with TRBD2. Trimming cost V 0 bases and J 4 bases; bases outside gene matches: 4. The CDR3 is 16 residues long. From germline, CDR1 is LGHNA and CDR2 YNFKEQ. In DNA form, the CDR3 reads TGTGCCAGCAGCCAAGATGGGCGGGAGGGGTACAATGAGCAGTTCTTC. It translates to CASSQDGREGYNEQFF.

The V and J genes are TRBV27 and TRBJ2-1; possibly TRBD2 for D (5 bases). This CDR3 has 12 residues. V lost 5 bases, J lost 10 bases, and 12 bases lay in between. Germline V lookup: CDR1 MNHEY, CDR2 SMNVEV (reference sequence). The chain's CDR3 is CASSQPGTEQFF. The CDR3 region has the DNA TGTGCCAGCAGTCAGCCGGGAACGGAGCAGTTCTTC.

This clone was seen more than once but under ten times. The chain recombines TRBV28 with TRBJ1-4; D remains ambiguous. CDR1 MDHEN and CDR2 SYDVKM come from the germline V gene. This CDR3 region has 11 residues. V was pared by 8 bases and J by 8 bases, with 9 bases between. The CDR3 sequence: CASRSGEKLFF. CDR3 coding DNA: TGTGCCAGCCGTTCCGGGGAAAAACTGTTTTTT.

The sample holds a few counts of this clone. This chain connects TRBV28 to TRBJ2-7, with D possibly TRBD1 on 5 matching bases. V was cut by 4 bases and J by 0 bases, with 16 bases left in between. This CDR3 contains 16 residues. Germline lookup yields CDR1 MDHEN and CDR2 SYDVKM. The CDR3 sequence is CASSSDISLPSYEQYF. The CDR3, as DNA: TGTGCCAGCAGTTCGGACATTTCCCTCCCCTCCTACGAGCAGTACTTC.

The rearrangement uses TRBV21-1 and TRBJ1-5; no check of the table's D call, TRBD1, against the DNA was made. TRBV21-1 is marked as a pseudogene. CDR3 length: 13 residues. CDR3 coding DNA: TGTGCCAGCACCACGGACAGGCATCAGCCCCAGCATTTT. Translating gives CASTTDRHQPQHF.

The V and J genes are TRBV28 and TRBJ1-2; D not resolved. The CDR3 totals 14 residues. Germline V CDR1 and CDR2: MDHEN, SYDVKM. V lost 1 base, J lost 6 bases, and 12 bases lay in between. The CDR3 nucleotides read TGTGCCAGCAGTTTATATACCACCGGTCATGGCTACACCTTC. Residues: CASSLYTTGHGYTF.

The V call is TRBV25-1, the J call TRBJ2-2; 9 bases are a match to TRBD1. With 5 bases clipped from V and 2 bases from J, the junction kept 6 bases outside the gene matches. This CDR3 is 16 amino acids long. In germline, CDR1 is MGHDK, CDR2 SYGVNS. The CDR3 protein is CASSSGTGTNTGELFF. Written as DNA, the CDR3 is TGTGCCAGCAGTTCCGGGACAGGGACCAACACCGGGGAGCTGTTTTTT.